Listed below are T cell receptor beta chains from one sample, sequenced in a study of cytotoxic CD8 clonotypes in ibrutinib-treated CLL. The protocol was immunoSEQ multiplex PCR, while the TCRdb copy is restricted to in-frame clones and leaves out a portion. The sample has some 140,000 clones; around three quarters are singletons. The starting material was PBMCs, obtained after 12 months of ibrutinib treatment. The receptors shown here come from a human donor with chronic lymphocytic leukemia. CDR3s include the opening cysteine and the closing phenylalanine or tryptophan. The D gene is left open where the match is weak. Not every row has a clone size; where given, it reads once, few, many or a size class.

d_call: -
j_call: TRBJ2-7
v_call: TRBV7-7
clone_size: once
cdr3_aa: CASSPTHGAGGEQYF
cdr3_nt: TGTGCCAGCAGCCCCACCCATGGGGCGGGTGGGGAGCAGTACTTC

d_call: TRBD1
j_call: TRBJ1-4
v_call: TRBV29-1
clone_size: -
cdr3_aa: CSARTGGGKLFF
cdr3_nt: TGCAGCGCACGGACAGGTGGAGGAAAACTGTTTTTT

d_call: -
j_call: TRBJ1-1
v_call: TRBV6-5
clone_size: -
cdr3_aa: CASTPDTEAFF
cdr3_nt: TGTGCCAGCACCCCTGACACCGAAGCTTTCTTT

d_call: -
j_call: TRBJ1-2
v_call: TRBV6-5
clone_size: -
cdr3_aa: CASSYSSPDSNYGYTF
cdr3_nt: TGTGCCAGCAGTTACTCCTCCCCTGACAGTAACTATGGCTACACCTTC

d_call: -
j_call: TRBJ2-3
v_call: TRBV2
clone_size: -
cdr3_aa: CASSLTGNTDTQYF
cdr3_nt: TGTGCCAGCAGTCTAACAGGGAACACAGATACGCAGTATTTT

d_call: -
j_call: TRBJ1-4
v_call: TRBV6-5
clone_size: -
cdr3_aa: CASKQTATNEKLFF
cdr3_nt: TGTGCCAGCAAACAGACTGCAACTAATGAAAAACTGTTTTTT

d_call: -
j_call: TRBJ2-1
v_call: TRBV7-2
clone_size: -
cdr3_aa: CASSYRYEQFF
cdr3_nt: TGTGCCAGCAGCTATAGGTATGAGCAGTTCTTC

d_call: TRBD2
j_call: TRBJ2-7
v_call: TRBV15
clone_size: -
cdr3_aa: CATSRDSGTSGSSYEQYF
cdr3_nt: TGTGCCACCAGCAGAGATTCCGGGACTAGCGGGAGCTCCTACGAGCAGTACTTC

d_call: -
j_call: TRBJ2-1
v_call: TRBV15
clone_size: -
cdr3_aa: CATSRGGDTYNEQFF
cdr3_nt: TGTGCCACCAGCAGAGGAGGGGACACCTACAATGAGCAGTTCTTC

d_call: -
j_call: TRBJ1-4
v_call: TRBV2
clone_size: -
cdr3_aa: CASRAGEGGEKLFF
cdr3_nt: TGTGCCAGCAGGGCCGGAGAGGGGGGCGAAAAACTGTTTTTT

d_call: TRBD1
j_call: TRBJ2-7
v_call: TRBV28
clone_size: -
cdr3_aa: CASSFRDRGLNEQYF
cdr3_nt: TGTGCCAGCAGTTTCCGGGACAGGGGGCTGAACGAGCAGTACTTC

d_call: TRBD1
j_call: TRBJ1-2
v_call: TRBV25-1
clone_size: -
cdr3_aa: CASSEFGTDYGYTF
cdr3_nt: TGTGCCAGCAGTGAATTTGGGACAGACTATGGCTACACCTTC

d_call: TRBD1
j_call: TRBJ1-3
v_call: TRBV28
clone_size: -
cdr3_aa: CASNTANRGPGNTIYF
cdr3_nt: TGTGCCAGCAACACGGCCAACAGGGGGCCTGGAAACACCATATATTTT

d_call: -
j_call: TRBJ1-2
v_call: TRBV21-1
clone_size: -
cdr3_aa: CASSKALFRASGYTF
cdr3_nt: TGTGCCAGCAGCAAAGCGCTGTTCAGGGCGAGTGGCTACACCTTC

d_call: TRBD2
j_call: TRBJ2-1
v_call: TRBV11-3
clone_size: -
cdr3_aa: CASSKQGWGEGTYNEQFF
cdr3_nt: TGTGCCAGCAGCAAGCAAGGTTGGGGGGAGGGAACCTACAATGAGCAGTTCTTC

d_call: TRBD1
j_call: TRBJ1-2
v_call: TRBV9
clone_size: -
cdr3_aa: CASSVAQPGQIYGYTF
cdr3_nt: TGTGCCAGCAGCGTAGCTCAACCGGGACAGATCTATGGCTACACCTTC